The clone carrying this T cell receptor (beta chain) was counted between two and nine times. The antigen is unknown. This sample is part of a study of T cell repertoires in cytomegalovirus infection. The germline V gene has CDR1 WNHNN and CDR2 SYGVQD (reference sequence). The trim removed 1 base at V and 4 bases at J, leaving 7 bases unmatched. The length of the CDR3 is 17 residues. TCRdb passed the reads through MiXCR, listing each CDR3 protein once. The sample has about 180,000 distinct CDR3 sequences, about 20% seen once. V usage is TRBV10-1 and J usage is TRBJ2-3; 11 bases are a match to TRBD2. The origin of this receptor is a human donor in good health (CMV status not recorded). Some clones in this sample may be carry-over from other donors' samples. Specimen: CD8+ T cells from cultured PBMCs, collected from culture after CMV antigen stimulation. The CDR3 region is CASSELSSGGPSDTQYF. DNA of the CDR3: TGCGCCAGCAGTGAGTTGTCTAGCGGGGGGCCTTCAGATACGCAGTATTTT.